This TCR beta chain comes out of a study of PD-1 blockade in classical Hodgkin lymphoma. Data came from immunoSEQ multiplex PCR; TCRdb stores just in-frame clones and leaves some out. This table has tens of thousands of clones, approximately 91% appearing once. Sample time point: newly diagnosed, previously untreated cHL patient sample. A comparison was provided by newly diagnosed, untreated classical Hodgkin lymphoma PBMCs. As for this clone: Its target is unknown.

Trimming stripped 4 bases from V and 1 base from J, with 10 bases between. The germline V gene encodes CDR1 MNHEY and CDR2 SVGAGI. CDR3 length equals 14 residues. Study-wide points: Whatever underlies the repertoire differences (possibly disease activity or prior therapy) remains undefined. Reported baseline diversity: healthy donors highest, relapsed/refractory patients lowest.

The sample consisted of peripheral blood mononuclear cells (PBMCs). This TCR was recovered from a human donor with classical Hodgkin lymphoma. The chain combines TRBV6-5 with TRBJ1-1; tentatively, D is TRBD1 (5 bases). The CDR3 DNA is TGTGCCAGCAGTTTATTGGGGGGGAACACTGAAGCTTTCTTT. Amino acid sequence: CASSLLGGNTEAFF.